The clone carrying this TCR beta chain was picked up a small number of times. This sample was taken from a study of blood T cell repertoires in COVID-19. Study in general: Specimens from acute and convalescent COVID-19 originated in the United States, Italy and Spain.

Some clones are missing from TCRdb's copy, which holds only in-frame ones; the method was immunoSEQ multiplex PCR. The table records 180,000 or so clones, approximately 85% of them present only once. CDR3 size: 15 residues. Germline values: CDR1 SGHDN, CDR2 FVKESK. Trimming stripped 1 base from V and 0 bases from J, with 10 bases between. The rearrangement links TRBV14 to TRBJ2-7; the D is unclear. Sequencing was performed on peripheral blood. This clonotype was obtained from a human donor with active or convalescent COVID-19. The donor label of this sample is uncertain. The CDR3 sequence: CASSQGLRVSYEQYF. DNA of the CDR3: TGTGCCAGCAGCCAAGGACTCCGAGTCTCCTACGAGCAGTACTTC.